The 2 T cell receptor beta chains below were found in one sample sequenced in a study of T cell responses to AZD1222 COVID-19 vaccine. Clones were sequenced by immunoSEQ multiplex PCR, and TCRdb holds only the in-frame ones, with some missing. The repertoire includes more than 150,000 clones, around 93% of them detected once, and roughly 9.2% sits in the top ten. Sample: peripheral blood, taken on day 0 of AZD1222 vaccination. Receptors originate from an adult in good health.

CDR3 loop: CASTTGGGSPYEQYF. CDR3 nucleotide sequence: TGCGCCAGCACTACAGGCGGAGGGTCGCCCTACGAGCAGTACTTC. This sequence joins TRBV5-1 and TRBJ2-7, with a tentative D call TRBD2 (6 bases). V shed 6 bases and J shed 2 bases, with 18 bases lying between them. The CDR3 consists of 15 residues. CDR1 SGHRS and CDR2 YFSETQ come from the germline V gene.

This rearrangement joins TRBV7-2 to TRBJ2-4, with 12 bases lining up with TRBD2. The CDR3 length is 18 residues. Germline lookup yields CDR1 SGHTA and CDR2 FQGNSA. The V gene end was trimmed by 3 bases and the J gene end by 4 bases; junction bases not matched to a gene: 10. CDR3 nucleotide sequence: TGTGCCAGCAGCTTGGAAGTGACTAGCGGGAGACCAAAAAACATTCAGTACTTC. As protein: CASSLEVTSGRPKNIQYF.